These T cell receptor beta chains were read from a single sample in a study of blood T cells in healthy people across ages. From the 5' RACE reads, TCRdb called clonotypes with MiXCR, one entry per CDR3 protein. The data hold around 1,000,000 distinct CDR3 sequences, with 30% to 40% observed a single time. The sequencing sample was made of blood. The receptors shown here come from a man between 18 and 29 years old in good health. The CDR3 runs from the conserved cysteine through the conserved F or W. A D gene is named only where the DNA matches it firmly. Expanded clones are given a class, and other clones once, few, many or no size at all.

D gene	clone size	V gene	J gene	CDR3 protein	CDR3 DNA
TRBD1	-	TRBV6-1	TRBJ2-1	CASTPGQDCYSEQFF	TGTGCCAGCACCCCAGGACAGGATTGCTACAGTGAGCAGTTCTTC
-	-	TRBV21-1	TRBJ2-5	CASSKERTRCSVETQYF	TGTGCCAGCAGCAAAGAGAGGACTAGATGTAGTGTAGAGACCCAGTACTTC
-	few	TRBV21-1	TRBJ2-3	CASSKANGLGLAGGTLGTDTQYF	TGTGCCAGCAGCAAAGCGAACGGGTTAGGGCTAGCGGGGGGGACACTTGGCACAGATACGCAGTATTTT
-	few	TRBV14	TRBJ1-1	CASSQVQTTEAFF	TGTGCCAGCAGCCAAGTACAGACGACTGAAGCTTTCTTT
TRBD2	many	TRBV10-3	TRBJ2-1	CAISVGGSPYNEQFF	TGTGCCATCAGTGTCGGGGGGTCCCCCTACAATGAGCAGTTCTTC
TRBD1	-	TRBV9	TRBJ1-3	CASSKFGTGANTIYF	TGTGCCAGCAGCAAATTCGGGACAGGTGCAAACACCATATATTTT
-	-	TRBV2	TRBJ2-7	CASSEGRGPTYEQYF	TGTGCCAGCAGTGAAGGGAGGGGCCCTACCTACGAGCAGTACTTC
-	-	TRBV12-3/TRBV12-4	TRBJ1-2	CASSADLGNYGYTF	TGTGCCAGCAGTGCGGATTTGGGAAACTATGGCTACACCTTC
TRBD1	few	TRBV6-1	TRBJ1-2	CASSEKGGYYGYTF	TGTGCCAGCAGTGAGAAAGGGGGCTACTATGGCTACACCTTC
-	-	TRBV6-1	TRBJ1-6	CASILDSYNSPLHF	TGTGCCAGCATCCTGGACAGTTATAATTCACCCCTCCACTTT
TRBD1	once	TRBV11-2	TRBJ1-1	CASSWAHRGSLNTEAFF	TGTGCCAGCAGTTGGGCCCACAGGGGGAGTTTGAACACTGAAGCTTTCTTT